This T cell receptor beta chain was observed in a study of TIL therapy for anti-PD-1-resistant metastatic lung cancer. Study-level background: Tumors carried a median roughly 1.5 non-synonymous mutations per megabase.

This was the immunoSEQ v3 assay. Only in-frame clones appear in the TCRdb table, and some are missing; sequencing was by immunoSEQ multiplex PCR. The sample carries roughly 92,000 clones, roughly two thirds recorded once. Documented time point: pre-treatment sample, taken before nivolumab and TIL therapy. Most excised metastases sampled were pleural nodules or supraclavicular lymph nodes. Enrollment ran from late 2017 to January 2020. General study points: Many TIL product clones were absent from baseline tumor, suggesting clonal contraction.

This clone was seen a few times. The antigen is undetermined. The CDR3 runs 14 residues. Trimming removed 0 bases at V and 3 bases at J, with 10 bases between. Germline V gives CDR1 SGHDT, CDR2 YYEEEE. The chain joins TRBV5-6 to TRBJ2-7; D is ambiguous. The input for sequencing was tumor tissue, taken at baseline. The origin of this receptor is a person between 25 and 79 years old with non-small cell lung cancer. The CDR3 bases are TGTGCCAGCAGCTTGGACCGGACGGACTACGAGCAGTACTTC. Amino acid sequence: CASSLDRTDYEQYF.